This entry lists 28 T cell receptor beta chains sequenced from one sample in a study of blood T cell repertoires in COVID-19. Sequenced by immunoSEQ multiplex PCR; TCRdb stores in-frame clones only, minus some. The sample holds around 250,000 clones, around nine tenths seen once. What was sequenced was peripheral blood. These receptors were collected from a woman aged 55-75 years who had recovered from COVID-19.

The chain employs TRBV16 and TRBJ2-7; possible D gene TRBD2, 5 bases. The CDR3 covers 13 residues. Germline CDR1 is KGHSY and CDR2 is FQNENV. Trimming took off 4 bases at V and 0 bases at J, with 7 bases between the two ends. CDR3 region: CASSPGGSYEQYF. CDR3 DNA: TGTGCCAGCAGCCCCGGAGGCTCCTACGAGCAGTACTTC.

The chain employs TRBV27 and TRBJ2-2; 7 positions agree with TRBD2. This CDR3 contains 14 residues. Trimming at V came to 4 bases and at J to 6 bases, leaving 5 bases not matched to a gene. From germline, CDR1 is MNHEY and CDR2 SMNVEV (reference sequence). The CDR3, as DNA: TGTGCCAGCAGTTCCCCAGGGAGGGCCGGGGAGCTGTTTTTT. This gives the protein CASSSPGRAGELFF.

This chain joins TRBV5-1 and TRBJ2-3; D perhaps matches TRBD2 (5 bases). The CDR3 runs to 15 residues. V was pared by 2 bases and J by 4 bases, with 14 bases between. Germline lookup yields CDR1 SGHRS and CDR2 YFSETQ. CDR3 in amino acids: CASSFAGTAADTQYF. The CDR3 nucleotides are TGCGCCAGCAGCTTTGCGGGCACAGCGGCAGATACGCAGTATTTT. The entire variable domain, with the rest obtained from reference TRBV5-1 and TRBJ2-3, is as follows: KAGVTQTPRYLIKTRGQQVTLSCSPISGHRSVSWYQQTPGQGLQFLFEYFSETQRNKGNFPGRFSGRQFSNSRSEMNVSTLELGDSALYLCASSFAGTAADTQYFGPGTRLTVL.

This clone was picked up one time. The genes are TRBV13 and TRBJ1-6; 9 bases agree with TRBD1. V was pared by 0 bases and J by 6 bases, with 3 bases of the junction left unmatched. The CDR3 spans 16 residues. Looked up from germline, CDR1 is PRHDT and CDR2 is FYEKMQ (reference sequence). CDR3 in amino acids: CASSLGTGGFNSPLHF. CDR3 DNA: TGTGCCAGCAGCTTAGGGACAGGGGGTTTTAATTCACCCCTCCACTTT.

The chain carries TRBV5-1 and TRBJ2-1, with D perhaps matching TRBD1 (6 bases). Germline lookup yields CDR1 SGHRS and CDR2 YFSETQ. The V end lost 1 base, the J end lost 4 bases, and 15 bases lay between the germline ends. CDR3 length: 16 amino acids. Written as DNA, the CDR3 is TGCGCCAGCAGCTTGTATGGACAGCAGGCTTACAATGAGCAGTTCTTC. Translation gives CASSLYGQQAYNEQFF. The full variable domain, with the rest looked up from reference TRBV5-1 and TRBJ2-1, is KAGVTQTPRYLIKTRGQQVTLSCSPISGHRSVSWYQQTPGQGLQFLFEYFSETQRNKGNFPGRFSGRQFSNSRSEMNVSTLELGDSALYLCASSLYGQQAYNEQFFGPGTRLTVL.

This clone showed up just once. The J gene is TRBJ1-6, the V gene TRBV5-4, with D uncertain. This CDR3 spans 15 amino acids. Trimming stripped 0 bases from V and 5 bases from J, with 9 bases between. The V gene's germline CDR1 is SGHNT and CDR2 YYREEE (reference sequence). The CDR3 nucleotides are TGTGCCAGCAGCTTGGATTGGGGAGATAATTCACCCCTCCACTTT. Translated: CASSLDWGDNSPLHF.

V gene TRBV5-1 combines with J gene TRBJ1-4, with TRBD1 identical over 7 bases. V lost 9 bases, J lost 3 bases, and 14 bases stayed unmatched. This CDR3 region has 16 residues. The V gene's germline CDR1 is SGHRS and CDR2 YFSETQ. CDR3 DNA: TGCGCCACCAGTACAGGGGAAATCGGGTCTAATGAAAAACTGTTTTTT. As protein: CATSTGEIGSNEKLFF.

The V gene is TRBV23-1, the J gene TRBJ2-5; TRBD2 is a possible D gene (6 bases). TRBV23-1 is sorted into the ORF group, with uncertain function. The CDR3 length is 17 residues. Trimming removed 2 bases from V and 4 bases from J, with 20 bases in between. The CDR3 is CASSQPGGARVAETQYF. For the CDR3, the DNA is TGCGCCAGCAGTCAACCGGGCGGGGCACGGGTGGCAGAGACCCAGTACTTC.

The rearrangement joins TRBV6-4 to TRBJ2-3; TRBD2 is a possible D gene (5 bases). CDR1 MRHNA and CDR2 SNTAGT come from the germline V gene. Trimming removed 6 bases from V and 5 bases from J, with 9 bases in between. This CDR3 contains 12 residues. CDR3 region: CASSLEGDTQYF. Here the CDR3 DNA reads TGTGCCAGCAGCTTAGAGGGAGATACGCAGTATTTT.

The chain combines TRBV5-5 with TRBJ2-3, with D perhaps matching TRBD1 (5 bases). The germline V and J ends were trimmed by 2 bases and 1 base, with 11 bases remaining between them. CDR3 size: 15 residues. Germline-derived CDR1 and CDR2 are SGHKS and YYEKEE (reference sequence). The CDR3 bases are TGTGCCAGCAGCTTTCAGGGTAGGGGCACAGATACGCAGTATTTT. The encoded protein is CASSFQGRGTDTQYF.

The V gene is TRBV5-1, the J gene TRBJ2-5, with 10 bases lining up with TRBD2. The junction had 4 bases not matched to a gene; V was cut back by 0 bases and J by 5 bases. Germline values: CDR1 SGHRS, CDR2 YFSETQ. The CDR3 contains 15 residues. The CDR3 region has the DNA TGCGCCAGCAGCTTGGGACTAGCGGGTGGGGAGACCCAGTACTTC. Its protein is CASSLGLAGGETQYF.

The rearrangement uses TRBV11-2 and TRBJ2-1, with D perhaps matching TRBD2 (6 bases). CDR3 length: 13 amino acids. The germline gives CDR1 SGHAT, CDR2 FQNNGV. Trimming pared 5 bases from V and 4 bases from J, leaving 9 bases between. CDR3 residues: CASSLGGYNEQFF. DNA of the CDR3: TGTGCCAGCAGCCTTGGAGGGTACAATGAGCAGTTCTTC.

J is TRBJ2-2 and V is TRBV7-3; 9 bases agree with TRBD1. The CDR3 sequence is 16 residues long. V was pared by 5 bases and J by 4 bases, with 8 bases of the junction left unmatched. The germline V gene encodes CDR1 SGHTA and CDR2 FQGTGA. As DNA, the CDR3 is TGTGCCAGCAGCGGTCCGGGACAGGGCCTCACCGGGGAGCTGTTTTTT. Its translation: CASSGPGQGLTGELFF.

The CDR3 DNA reads as TGCGCCAGCAGCGGATCCACAGGGGGTATTGAGACCCAGTACTTC. It yields the protein CASSGSTGGIETQYF. The chain links TRBV5-1 to TRBJ2-5; 8 bases agree with TRBD1. Per the germline V gene, CDR1 is SGHRS and CDR2 is YFSETQ. The CDR3 consists of 15 residues. V lost 4 bases and J lost 5; bases outside the gene matches: 10. Drawing the rest from reference TRBV5-1 and TRBJ2-5, the complete variable domain is KAGVTQTPRYLIKTRGQQVTLSCSPISGHRSVSWYQQTPGQGLQFLFEYFSETQRNKGNFPGRFSGRQFSNSRSEMNVSTLELGDSALYLCASSGSTGGIETQYFGPGTRLLVL.

A word on this clone: Within the sample, other DNA sequences also encode this same CDR3. The J gene is TRBJ2-5, the V gene TRBV9; 16 bases agree with TRBD2. Germline CDR1 and CDR2: SGDLS and YYNGEE. This CDR3 has 17 amino acids. V lost 2 bases to trimming and J lost 4 bases; unmatched junction nucleotides: 5. This chain's CDR3 is CASSVGTSGGAGETQYF. CDR3 DNA: TGTGCCAGCAGCGTGGGGACTAGCGGGGGGGCTGGAGAGACCCAGTACTTC.

The gene calls are TRBV19 and TRBJ2-5; 7 nucleotides agree with TRBD2. Germline V gene sequence: CDR1 LNHDA, CDR2 SQIVND (reference sequence). The trim removed 4 bases at V and 3 bases at J, leaving 2 bases unmatched. This CDR3 contains 13 residues. Here the CDR3 reads CASSSRGEETQYF. CDR3 in DNA: TGTGCCAGTAGTAGCCGGGGGGAAGAGACCCAGTACTTC.

CDR3 bases: TGTGCCAGCAGACCCGGGACAGGGAGGGCCGGCGGGGAGCTGTTTTTT. This translates into CASRPGTGRAGGELFF. The chain uses TRBV5-8 and TRBJ2-2; 9 bases match TRBD1. This CDR3 contains 16 residues. CDR1 is SGHTS and CDR2 is YDEGEE in the germline V gene. Trimming removed 5 bases from V and 7 bases from J; junction bases left unmatched: 12. Based on the CDR3 plus reference TRBV5-8 and TRBJ2-2, the full variable domain is EAGVTQSPTHLIKTRGQQATLRCSPISGHTSVYWYQQALGLGLQFLLWYDEGEERNRGNFPPRFSGRQFPNYSSELNVNALELEDSALYLCASRPGTGRAGGELFFGEGSRLTVL.

The gene calls are TRBV6-2 or TRBV6-3 and TRBJ2-1, with 8 bases fitting TRBD2. This CDR3 spans 15 amino acids. Germline V gene lookup returns CDR1 MNHEY and CDR2 SVGEGT. V gave up 3 bases and J gave up 7 bases; unmatched junction bases: 8. CDR3 loop: CASSYGGGTRNEQFF. CDR3 DNA: TGTGCCAGCAGTTATGGCGGGGGGACCAGGAATGAGCAGTTCTTC.

The chain is built from TRBV20-1 and TRBJ1-3; 7 bases are a match to TRBD1. Trimming took 3 bases from V and 1 from J; bases not matched to a gene: 6. CDR1 and CDR2 (germline): DFQATT, SNEGSKA (reference sequence). The CDR3 extends over 15 amino acids. The CDR3 coding sequence is TGCAGTGCTAGTACAGGGGTCATTTCTGGAAACACCATATATTTT. This encodes CSASTGVISGNTIYF.

The gene calls are TRBV5-5 and TRBJ2-7, with D maybe TRBD2 (5 bases). This CDR3 has 15 amino acids. With 4 bases removed from V and 1 base from J, the gap between germline ends came to 15 bases. The germline gives CDR1 SGHKS, CDR2 YYEKEE (reference sequence). The CDR3 DNA reads TGTGCCAGCAGCCCGGCCCCGGGAATATCCTACGAGCAGTACTTC. Translation: CASSPAPGISYEQYF.

This sequence joins TRBV3-1 (or the pseudogene TRBV3-2) and TRBJ2-1; D gene ambiguous. Germline CDR1 LGHDT, CDR2 YNNKEL (reference sequence). The CDR3 loop spans 16 amino acids. V lost 0 bases to trimming and J lost 0 bases, with 9 bases between them. The CDR3 sequence: CASSQDSSNSYNEQFF. The CDR3 DNA sequence: TGTGCCAGCAGCCAAGATTCGTCTAACTCCTACAATGAGCAGTTCTTC.

The chain has TRBV19 and TRBJ2-1; 8 bases align to TRBD1. From germline, CDR1 is LNHDA and CDR2 SQIVND (reference sequence). This CDR3 is built from 14 residues. Losses at the gene ends were 3 bases for V and 7 bases for J; bases not matched to a gene: 5. CDR3 nucleotide sequence: TGTGCCAGTAGTATGGCTCAGGGGGCGAATGAGCAGTTCTTC. Amino acid sequence: CASSMAQGANEQFF.

V is TRBV3-1 (or the pseudogene TRBV3-2) and J is TRBJ2-5; a possible D gene is TRBD2 (5 bases). The CDR3 spans 16 residues. The V and J ends lost 4 bases and 5 bases respectively, with 20 bases between them. Germline V gene sequence: CDR1 LGHDT, CDR2 YNNKEL (reference sequence). CDR3 amino acids: CASSPADQVCGETQYF. For the CDR3, the DNA is TGTGCCAGCAGCCCAGCAGACCAGGTGTGCGGGGAGACCCAGTACTTC.

The V and J genes are TRBV10-3 and TRBJ1-2; TRBD1 matches 8 bases. The ends lost 7 bases at V and 7 bases at J; junction bases unmatched: 11. The V gene's germline CDR1 is ENHRY and CDR2 SYGVKD. The CDR3 is made up of 14 amino acids. The DNA of the CDR3 is TGTGCCATCAACACGGACAGGGAGGGAGGTGGCTACACCTTC. This encodes CAINTDREGGGYTF.

The chain joins TRBV11-2 to TRBJ2-7, with D possibly being TRBD2 (6 bases). V dropped 2 bases and J dropped 6 bases, with 11 bases sitting between them. Germline-derived CDR1 and CDR2 are SGHAT and FQNNGV. The CDR3 totals 13 residues. CDR3 protein: CASSLYGGGEQYF. CDR3 DNA: TGTGCCAGCAGCTTATACGGGGGAGGCGAGCAGTACTTC. The whole variable domain, remainder taken from reference TRBV11-2 and TRBJ2-7, is EAGVAQSPRYKIIEKRQSVAFWCNPISGHATLYWYQQILGQGPKLLIQFQNNGVVDDSQLPKDRFSAERLKGVDSTLKIQPAKLEDSAVYLCASSLYGGGEQYFGPGTRLTVT.

The rearrangement joins TRBV7-8 to TRBJ1-4, with D possibly TRBD1 on 5 matching bases. Looked up from germline, CDR1 is SGHVS and CDR2 is FQNEAQ. V gave up 6 bases and J gave up 3 bases, with 23 bases separating them. This CDR3 region has 18 residues. The CDR3 DNA sequence: TGTGCCAGCAGTTCCCGCCCCAGGCGTGGGGCTCCTAATGAAAAACTGTTTTTT. As protein: CASSSRPRRGAPNEKLFF.

V and J are TRBV5-1 and TRBJ1-1, with D maybe TRBD1 (5 bases). The ends were cut back, 0 bases at V and 5 bases at J, with 14 bases in the middle. The germline V gene has CDR1 SGHRS and CDR2 YFSETQ. This CDR3 has 15 amino acids. The CDR3 sequence: CASSLDIPGLTEAFF. CDR3 nucleotides: TGCGCCAGCAGCTTGGATATCCCAGGGCTAACTGAAGCTTTCTTT. The complete variable domain, with remaining parts taken from reference TRBV5-1 and TRBJ1-1, reads KAGVTQTPRYLIKTRGQQVTLSCSPISGHRSVSWYQQTPGQGLQFLFEYFSETQRNKGNFPGRFSGRQFSNSRSEMNVSTLELGDSALYLCASSLDIPGLTEAFFGQGTRLTVV.

V usage is TRBV19 and J usage is TRBJ1-1; tentative D call: TRBD1 (5 bases). The CDR3 covers 14 residues. Germline loops: CDR1 LNHDA, CDR2 SQIVND (reference sequence). Trimming shortened V by 5 bases and J by 4 bases, and 14 bases separated the two germline ends. CDR3 amino acids: CASSFTGGFTEAFF. Written as DNA, the CDR3 is TGTGCCAGTAGTTTTACAGGCGGATTCACTGAAGCTTTCTTT.